This T cell receptor (beta chain) was captured by sequencing in a study of shared clonotypes between healthy human individuals. Study details: The plates for each donor numbered three CD4 naive, three CD4 memory, two CD8 naive and one CD8 memory.

It was around 220 ng DNA, around 33,000 T cell genomes, that sorted-subset replicate PCRs used. Using immunoSEQ multiplex PCR, the repertoire was profiled, and TCRdb retains in-frame clones only, with some absent. The sample lists 2.3 million or so clones, more than 85% occurring once. The ends were cut back, 0 bases at V and 2 bases at J, with 15 bases in the middle. CDR1 ENHRY and CDR2 SYGVKD come from the germline V gene. The CDR3 covers 17 residues. The material sequenced was naive CD4+ T cells from PBMCs. Indicated subset: CD45RA+ positively selected. The genes are TRBV10-3 and TRBJ2-3, with D unresolved. The sequence derives from a man aged 18 to 30 in good health. Some clones in this sample may be carry-over from other donors' samples. The CDR3 is CAISESGNSPFTDTQYF. CDR3 sequence (DNA): TGTGCCATCAGTGAGTCCGGTAATAGCCCGTTCACAGATACGCAGTATTTT.